This passage covers 18 T cell receptor beta chains from one sample sequenced in a study of T cells in localized non-small cell lung cancer. TCRdb's copy holds only in-frame clones and misses some; the assay was immunoSEQ multiplex PCR. This table has 70,000 to 100,000 clones, 80% appearing once. The sequencing here drew on peripheral blood, taken before any cancer treatment. These receptors were taken from a female donor older than 55 with stage I lung adenocarcinoma.

This clone was recorded only once. This chain joins TRBV11-2 and TRBJ2-1, with 7 bases fitting TRBD2. This CDR3 is built from 12 residues. With 4 bases clipped from V and 8 bases from J, the junction kept 2 bases outside the gene matches. From germline, CDR1 is SGHAT and CDR2 FQNNGV. The CDR3: CASSYAGDEQFF. The CDR3 DNA follows: TGTGCCAGCAGCTATGCGGGGGATGAGCAGTTCTTC. Complete variable domain (other parts from reference TRBV11-2 and TRBJ2-1): EAGVAQSPRYKIIEKRQSVAFWCNPISGHATLYWYQQILGQGPKLLIQFQNNGVVDDSQLPKDRFSAERLKGVDSTLKIQPAKLEDSAVYLCASSYAGDEQFFGPGTRLTVL.

This chain joins TRBV7-8 and TRBJ2-5, with 7 bases fitting TRBD2. This CDR3 comprises 18 residues. Germline V gene sequence: CDR1 SGHVS, CDR2 FQNEAQ. V gave up 0 bases and J gave up 2 bases; unmatched junction bases: 12. The CDR3: CASSLAPGKAGRQETQYF. The CDR3 DNA reads TGTGCCAGCAGCTTAGCACCCGGGAAAGCGGGGAGACAAGAGACCCAGTACTTC.

This clone showed up just once. The chain employs TRBV28 and TRBJ1-2, with D hard to call. Germline loops: CDR1 MDHEN, CDR2 SYDVKM. Trimming shortened V by 3 bases and J by 12 bases, and 14 bases separated the two germline ends. The CDR3 sequence is 12 residues long. The CDR3 region has the DNA TGTGCCAGCAGTTTGGGTCGACCCCCCCACACCTTC. This codes for CASSLGRPPHTF.

This clone has more than one count but fewer than ten. This chain uses TRBV7-9 with TRBJ1-2, with D unclear. Trimming took off 1 base at V and 4 bases at J, with 4 bases between the two ends. This CDR3 comprises 12 residues. The germline V gene encodes CDR1 SEHNR and CDR2 FQNEAQ (reference sequence). The CDR3: CASSLGTYGYTF. The CDR3 DNA follows: TGTGCCAGCAGCTTAGGAACCTATGGCTACACCTTC.

The V call is TRBV29-1, the J call TRBJ1-2; 12 bases agree with TRBD1. CDR1 is SQVTM and CDR2 is ANQGSEA in the germline V gene. Losses at the gene ends were 6 bases for V and 5 bases for J; bases not matched to a gene: 4. The CDR3 extends over 13 amino acids. The CDR3 region has the DNA TGCAGCGTCTTGGGACAGGGGGCTTATGGCTACACCTTC. Protein sequence: CSVLGQGAYGYTF. The full variable domain, with the rest looked up from reference TRBV29-1 and TRBJ1-2, is SAVISQKPSRDICQRGTSLTIQCQVDSQVTMMFWYRQQPGQSLTLIATANQGSEATYESGFVIDKFPISRPNLTFSTLTVSNMSPEDSSIYLCSVLGQGAYGYTFGSGTRLTVV.

The gene calls are TRBV2 and TRBJ2-7; possibly TRBD1 or TRBD2 for D (5 bases each). V shed 5 bases and J shed 0 bases, with 11 bases lying between them. The CDR3 has 14 residues. Germline V CDR1 and CDR2: SNHLY, FYNNEI. The CDR3 sequence is CASSPGTISYEQYF. In nucleotides, the CDR3 is TGTGCCAGCAGTCCAGGGACCATCTCCTACGAGCAGTACTTC.

This clone occurred a few times. The chain combines TRBV6-5 with TRBJ1-1; TRBD1 is a possible D gene (5 bases). Trimming removed 6 bases from V and 4 bases from J, with 12 bases in between. Looked up from germline, CDR1 is MNHEY and CDR2 is SVGAGI. CDR3 length: 13 amino acids. CDR3 nucleotides: TGTGCCAGCAGAGTGCTAGGGGTCACTGAAGCTTTCTTT. As protein: CASRVLGVTEAFF.

The rearrangement links TRBV19 to TRBJ1-1; 8 bases map to TRBD1. V was clipped by 1 base and J by 1 base; unmatched bases: 8. Germline CDR1 reads LNHDA; CDR2 reads SQIVND (reference sequence). CDR3 length: 17 amino acids. CDR3 amino acids: CASSIGGSGGKNTEAFF. DNA of the CDR3: TGTGCCAGTAGTATAGGAGGGTCAGGGGGCAAGAACACTGAAGCTTTCTTT.

This chain connects TRBV28 to TRBJ2-7; 8 positions match TRBD2. Germline V CDR1 and CDR2: MDHEN, SYDVKM. CDR3 size: 14 residues. Trimming cost V 2 bases and J 3 bases; bases outside gene matches: 3. CDR3: CASSLRGLDYEQYF. The DNA of the CDR3 is TGTGCCAGCAGTTTAAGGGGACTAGACTACGAGCAGTACTTC.

The chain combines TRBV30 with TRBJ2-7; 7 nucleotides match TRBD2. The germline V gene has CDR1 GTSNPN and CDR2 SVGIG (reference sequence). V was pared by 0 bases and J by 4 bases, with 6 bases of the junction left unmatched. The CDR3 is 14 amino acids. CDR3 in amino acids: CAWSVTAGAYEQYF. CDR3 nucleotide sequence: TGTGCCTGGAGTGTAACGGCGGGAGCGTACGAGCAGTACTTC. The entire variable domain, with the rest obtained from reference TRBV30 and TRBJ2-7, is as follows: SQTIHQWPATLVQPVGSPLSLECTVEGTSNPNLYWYRQAAGRGLQLLFYSVGIGQISSEVPQNLSASRPQDRQFILSSKKLLLSDSGFYLCAWSVTAGAYEQYFGPGTRLTVT.

The rearrangement uses TRBV9 and TRBJ2-5; D gene ambiguous. Germline V gene data show CDR1 as SGDLS and CDR2 as YYNGEE. V was shortened by 4 bases and J by 5 bases, with 15 bases between the two germline ends. CDR3 size: 14 residues. CDR3 in DNA: TGTGCCAGCAGCTTCCTGTCGGGTATGGAGACCCAGTACTTC. This sequence encodes CASSFLSGMETQYF.

The J gene is TRBJ2-5, the V gene TRBV27; tentatively, D is TRBD1 (6 bases). The CDR3 spans 12 residues. Deletions cut 7 bases from V and 3 bases from J, with 9 bases between. Germline CDR1 is MNHEY and CDR2 is SMNVEV (reference sequence). This CDR3 reads CASMGQKETQYF. CDR3 bases: TGTGCCAGCATGGGACAAAAAGAGACCCAGTACTTC.

The chain carries TRBV30 and TRBJ1-2; possibly TRBD1 for D (5 bases). Trimming stripped 6 bases from V and 6 bases from J, with 11 bases between. The CDR3 runs to 11 residues. Germline values: CDR1 GTSNPN, CDR2 SVGIG (reference sequence). The CDR3 sequence: CACYGGNGYTF. The DNA of the CDR3 is TGTGCCTGCTACGGGGGTAATGGCTACACCTTC.

The rearrangement uses TRBV15 and TRBJ2-1; D uncertain. Germline V gives CDR1 LNHNV, CDR2 YYDKDF (reference sequence). V lost 1 base and J 4 bases, leaving 11 bases between the germline ends. This CDR3 contains 15 residues. CDR3 nucleotide sequence: TGTGCCACCAGCAGAGTAGGTGCAGGATACAATGAGCAGTTCTTC. Amino acid sequence: CATSRVGAGYNEQFF.

This chain joins TRBV2 and TRBJ1-4; D perhaps matches TRBD1 (5 bases). CDR1 and CDR2 from the germline V gene are SNHLY and FYNNEI. The CDR3 has 13 residues. Trimming took off 6 bases at V and 8 bases at J, with 13 bases between the two ends. CDR3 region: CASRWGLEEKLFF. CDR3 nucleotide sequence: TGTGCCAGCAGATGGGGGTTGGAGGAAAAACTGTTTTTT.

The chain has TRBV5-5 and TRBJ1-5, with D possibly being TRBD1 (5 bases). The CDR3 sequence is 15 residues long. The germline CDR1 and CDR2 sequences are SGHKS and YYEKEE (reference sequence). Trimming shortened V by 0 bases and J by 9 bases, and 16 bases separated the two germline ends. CDR3 nucleotide sequence: TGTGCCAGCAGCTTGGAGGGGCAGGATCTTGGGCCCCAGCATTTT. This encodes CASSLEGQDLGPQHF. The variable domain in full, with the rest retrieved from reference TRBV5-5 and TRBJ1-5, is DAGVTQSPTHLIKTRGQQVTLRCSPISGHKSVSWYQQVLGQGPQFIFQYYEKEERGRGNFPDRFSARQFPNYSSELNVNALLLGDSALYLCASSLEGQDLGPQHFGDGTRLSIL.

The chain joins TRBV30 to TRBJ1-2; TRBD1 matches at 10 bases. The V segment lost 8 bases and the J segment 4 bases; nucleotides outside the gene matches: 13. In germline, CDR1 is GTSNPN, CDR2 SVGIG (reference sequence). CDR3 length: 15 residues. The CDR3 DNA is TGTGCCATTAGACCGGGGACAGGGGACCGCTATGGCTACACCTTC. This codes for CAIRPGTGDRYGYTF.

The gene calls are TRBV5-5 and TRBJ2-2; 7 bases are a match to TRBD1. Germline V gene data show CDR1 as SGHKS and CDR2 as YYEKEE (reference sequence). V dropped 4 bases and J dropped 1; count of bases not matched to a gene: 1. The length of the CDR3 is 14 residues. CDR3 sequence (DNA): TGTGCCAGCAGCCGACAGGGGAACACCGGGGAGCTGTTTTTT. It is translated as CASSRQGNTGELFF.